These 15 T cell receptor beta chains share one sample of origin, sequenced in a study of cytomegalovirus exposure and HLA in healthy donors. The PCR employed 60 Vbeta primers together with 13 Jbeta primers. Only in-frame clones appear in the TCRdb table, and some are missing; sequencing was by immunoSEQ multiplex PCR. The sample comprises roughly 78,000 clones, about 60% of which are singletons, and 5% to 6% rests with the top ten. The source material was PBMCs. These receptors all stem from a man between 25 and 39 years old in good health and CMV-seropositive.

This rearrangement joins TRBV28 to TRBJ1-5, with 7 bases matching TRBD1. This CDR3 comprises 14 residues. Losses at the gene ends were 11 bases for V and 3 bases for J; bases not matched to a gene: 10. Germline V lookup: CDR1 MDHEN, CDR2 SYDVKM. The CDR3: CAGDRDSLNQPQHF. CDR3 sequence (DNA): TGTGCCGGTGACAGGGATTCCCTCAATCAGCCCCAGCATTTT.

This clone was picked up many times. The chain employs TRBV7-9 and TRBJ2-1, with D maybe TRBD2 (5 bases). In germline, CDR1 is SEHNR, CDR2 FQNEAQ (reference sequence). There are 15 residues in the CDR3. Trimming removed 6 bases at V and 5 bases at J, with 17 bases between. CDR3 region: CASRPRGSLHNEQFF. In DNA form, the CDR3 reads TGTGCCAGCAGACCTCGGGGTTCTTTACACAATGAGCAGTTCTTC.

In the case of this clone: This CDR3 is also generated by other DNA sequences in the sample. The CDR3 reads CASSQATGTENGYTF. Written as DNA, the CDR3 is TGCGCCAGCAGCCAAGCTACCGGGACTGAAAATGGCTACACCTTC. The chain combines TRBV4-1 with TRBJ1-2; a possible D gene is TRBD1 (5 bases). The CDR3 loop spans 15 amino acids. Trimming stripped 1 base from V and 6 bases from J, with 15 bases between. Germline-derived CDR1 and CDR2 are MGHRA and YSYEKL.

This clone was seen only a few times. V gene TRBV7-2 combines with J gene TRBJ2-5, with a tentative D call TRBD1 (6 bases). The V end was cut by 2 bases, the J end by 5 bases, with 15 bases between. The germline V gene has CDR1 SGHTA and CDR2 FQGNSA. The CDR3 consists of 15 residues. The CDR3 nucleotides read TGTGCCAGCAGCTTATTGGGGACAAATAGTGAGACCCAGTACTTC. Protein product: CASSLLGTNSETQYF. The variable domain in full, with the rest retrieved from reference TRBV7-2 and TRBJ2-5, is GAGVSQSPSNKVTEKGKDVELRCDPISGHTALYWYRQSLGQGLEFLIYFQGNSAPDKSGLPSDRFSAERTGGSVSTLTIQRTQQEDSAVYLCASSLLGTNSETQYFGPGTRLLVL.

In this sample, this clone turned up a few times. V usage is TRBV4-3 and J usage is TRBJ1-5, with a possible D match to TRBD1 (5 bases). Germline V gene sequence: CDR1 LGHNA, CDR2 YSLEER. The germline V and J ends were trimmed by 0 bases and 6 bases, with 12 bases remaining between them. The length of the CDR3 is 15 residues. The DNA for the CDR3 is TGCGCCAGCAGCCAAGAGAGGTCAGGGTCTCAGCCCCAGCATTTT. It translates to CASSQERSGSQPQHF.

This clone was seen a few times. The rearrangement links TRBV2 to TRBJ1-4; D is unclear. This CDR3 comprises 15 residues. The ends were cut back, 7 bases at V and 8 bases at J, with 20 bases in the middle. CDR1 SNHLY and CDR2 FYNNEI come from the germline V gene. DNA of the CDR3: TGTGCCAGCATCGCCGTAGTTTGGAGAGACGAAAAACTGTTTTTT. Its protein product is CASIAVVWRDEKLFF. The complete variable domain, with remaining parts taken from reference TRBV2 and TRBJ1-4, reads EPEVTQTPSHQVTQMGQEVILRCVPISNHLYFYWYRQILGQKVEFLVSFYNNEISEKSEIFDDQFSVERPDGSNFTLKIRSTKLEDSAMYFCASIAVVWRDEKLFFGSGTQLSVL.

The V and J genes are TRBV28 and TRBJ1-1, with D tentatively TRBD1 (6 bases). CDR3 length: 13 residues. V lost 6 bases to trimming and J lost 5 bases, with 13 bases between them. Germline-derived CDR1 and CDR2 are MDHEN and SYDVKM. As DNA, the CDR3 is TGTGCCAGCAGCCCAGGGGTCGAGACTGAAGCTTTCTTT. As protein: CASSPGVETEAFF.

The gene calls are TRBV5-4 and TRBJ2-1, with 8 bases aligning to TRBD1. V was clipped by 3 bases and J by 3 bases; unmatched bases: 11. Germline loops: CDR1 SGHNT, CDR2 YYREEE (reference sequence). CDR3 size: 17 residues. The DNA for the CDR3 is TGTGCCAGCAGCTCCGGGACAGGTGGACGGGGCTACAATGAGCAGTTCTTC. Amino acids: CASSSGTGGRGYNEQFF.

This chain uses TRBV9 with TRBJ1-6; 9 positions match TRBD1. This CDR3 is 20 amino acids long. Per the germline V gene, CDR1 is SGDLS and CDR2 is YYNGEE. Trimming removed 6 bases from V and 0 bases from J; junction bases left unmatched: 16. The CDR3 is CASIDVQGANCHSYNSPLHF. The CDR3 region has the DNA TGTGCCAGCATCGATGTACAGGGGGCAAATTGCCACTCCTATAATTCACCCCTCCACTTT.

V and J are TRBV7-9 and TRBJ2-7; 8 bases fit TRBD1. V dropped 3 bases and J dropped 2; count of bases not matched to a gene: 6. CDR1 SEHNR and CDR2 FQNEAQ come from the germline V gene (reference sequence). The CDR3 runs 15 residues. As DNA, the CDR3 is TGTGCCAGCAGCTTGGACGGACAGGGTACCTACGAGCAGTACTTC. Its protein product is CASSLDGQGTYEQYF. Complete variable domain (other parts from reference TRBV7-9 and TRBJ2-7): DTGVSQNPRHKITKRGQNVTFRCDPISEHNRLYWYRQTLGQGPEFLTYFQNEAQLEKSRLLSDRFSAERPKGSFSTLEIQRTEQGDSAMYLCASSLDGQGTYEQYFGPGTRLTVT.

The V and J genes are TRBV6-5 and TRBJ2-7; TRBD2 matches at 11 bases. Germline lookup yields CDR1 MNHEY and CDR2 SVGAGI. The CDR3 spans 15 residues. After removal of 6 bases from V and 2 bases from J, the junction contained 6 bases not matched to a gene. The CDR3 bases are TGTGCCAGCAGCCCTAGCGGGGGGTCAACCTACGAGCAGTACTTC. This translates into CASSPSGGSTYEQYF.

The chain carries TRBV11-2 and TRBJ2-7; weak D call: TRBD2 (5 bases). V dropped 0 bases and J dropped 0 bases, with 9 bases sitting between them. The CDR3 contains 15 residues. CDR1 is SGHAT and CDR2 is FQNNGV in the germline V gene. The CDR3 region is CASSLETGSSYEQYF. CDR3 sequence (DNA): TGTGCCAGCAGCTTAGAAACGGGGAGCTCCTACGAGCAGTACTTC.

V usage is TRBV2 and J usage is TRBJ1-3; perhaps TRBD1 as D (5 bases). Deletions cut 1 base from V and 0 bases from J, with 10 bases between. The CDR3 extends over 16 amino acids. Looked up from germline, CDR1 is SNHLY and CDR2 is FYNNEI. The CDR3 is CASSEDQGYSGNTIYF. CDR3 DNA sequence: TGTGCCAGCAGTGAAGACCAGGGTTACTCTGGAAACACCATATATTTT.

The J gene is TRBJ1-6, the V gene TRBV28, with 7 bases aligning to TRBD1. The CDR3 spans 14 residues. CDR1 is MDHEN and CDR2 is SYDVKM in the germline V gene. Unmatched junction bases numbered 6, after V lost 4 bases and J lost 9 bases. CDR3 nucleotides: TGTGCCAGCAGTTCCGGGACAGATTTTTCACCCCTCCACTTT. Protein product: CASSSGTDFSPLHF. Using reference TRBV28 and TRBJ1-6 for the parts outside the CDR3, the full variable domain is DVKVTQSSRYLVKRTGEKVFLECVQDMDHENMFWYRQDPGLGLRLIYFSYDVKMKEKGDIPEGYSVSREKKERFSLILESASTNQTSMYLCASSSGTDFSPLHFGNGTRLTVT.

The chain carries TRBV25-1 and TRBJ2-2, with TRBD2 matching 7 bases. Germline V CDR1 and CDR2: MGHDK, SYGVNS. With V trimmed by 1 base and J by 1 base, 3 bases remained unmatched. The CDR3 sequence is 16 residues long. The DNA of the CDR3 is TGTGCCAGCAGTGAATGGGCTAGCGGGAACACCGGGGAGCTGTTTTTT. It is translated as CASSEWASGNTGELFF.